This entry features one T cell receptor beta chain sequence. This clonotype was seen repeatedly, ten times or more. No clone much larger than this one lies a single base away; base qualities are absent. The CDR3 sequence holds 14 residues, the cysteine and phenylalanine included. The only DNA kept is the CDR3, 42 bases in frame from the first base. V and J are truncated by 4 bases and 4 bases respectively, leaving an intervening sequence of 11 bases. The germline V gene gives CDR1 as MGHRA and CDR2 as YSYEKL. The data are from a study of T cells after yellow fever vaccination (dated by TCRdb to between 2018 and 2020). About the full investigation: The SMART-Seq v4 Ultra Low Input RNA kit was used to prepare libraries from fractions with low cell numbers. Bulk PBMC replicates and cell subsets were isolated from blood drawn at multiple timepoints before and after both primary and secondary immunization. The cohort comprised two healthy male donors, one aged 18 to 30 and one aged 30 to 40 years. To track T-cell clones before and after primary and booster YFV17D yellow fever vaccination, bulk TCR alpha and beta repertoires were sequenced longitudinally.

What the treatment or condition label conveys for this sample: live attenuated yellow fever vaccine strain. A standard Ficoll-Paque protocol was used to isolate PBMCs from peripheral blood. With anti-CD3 and anti-CD8 staining plus a dextramer loaded with the yellow fever NS4B epitope peptide, the researchers sorted epitope-specific CD8 T cells. RNA was extracted with TriZol from bulk PBMCs, CD4 and CD8 fractions, and dextramer-positive and dextramer-negative fractions. Beyond this particular receptor, the publication reports: Most clones expanded after primary vaccination (around 96% of CD4 and approximately 86% of CD8) were re-detected after the booster, suggesting that broad memory maintenance occurred. Computational filtering was needed because FACS-sorted repertoires could contain abundant contaminating clonotypes from the bulk population. The secondary T-cell response was found to be weaker but faster than the primary response, with a peak reached on day 5 rather than on day 15. The study included only a couple of donors, which limits how far the findings can be generalized. A small fraction of clonotypes showed up in both the CD4 and CD8 compartments, probably as a result of convergent recombination.

TCR cDNA was synthesized by 5'RACE template switching, through which a universal primer site and unique molecular identifiers were introduced. Priming of cDNA synthesis was performed from both the TCR alpha and TCR beta constant segments. Libraries were amplified in two PCR steps, with sample barcodes and sequencing adapters added in the second step. Libraries were sequenced on Illumina HiSeq 2500 (2x100 bp) or NovaSeq (2x150 bp). In the authors' own workflow: Reads were demultiplexed and collapsed into UMI consensus sequences with MIGEC, and V(D)J alignment was performed with MiXCR. Vaccine-responding clonotypes were defined with edgeR using replicate PBMC samples, requiring FDR below 0.01 and a log2 fold change above 5 up to day 15. Each bulk clonotype received a CD4 or CD8 identity based on whether the sequenced CD4 or CD8 repertoire contained that clonotype at higher abundance. A clonotype counted as NS4B-specific if enriched at least 10-fold in dextramer-positive versus dextramer-negative fractions, with CD4-biased clonotypes left out. TCRdb reworked the public reads: Q25 trimming with fastp, MiXCR clone assembly, productive beta chains retained. Entries that share a CDR3 protein sequence are merged under the most common genes and DNA. TCRdb assigned the V and J calls; the authors' analysis was not used. This sample lists tens of thousands of distinct CDR3 sequences; around 7% were detected once. Jointly, the top ten make up roughly 24% of the sample.

The sequencing used CD8+ T cells not binding an NS4B(214-222) dextramer, sorted from PBMCs, collected roughly 47 days after the first yellow fever vaccination. The cell subset or site label corresponds to: NS4B epitope dextramer-negative CD8 T cells. The chain employs TRBV4-1 and TRBJ2-1; TRBD2 might be the D gene, on 5 matching bases. This TCR derives from a man between 18 and 29 years old who received the YFV17D yellow fever vaccine. The CDR3 protein sequence reads: CASSPWTGYNEQFF. The DNA sequence is as follows: TGCGCCAGCAGCCCCTGGACGGGATACAATGAGCAGTTCTTC.